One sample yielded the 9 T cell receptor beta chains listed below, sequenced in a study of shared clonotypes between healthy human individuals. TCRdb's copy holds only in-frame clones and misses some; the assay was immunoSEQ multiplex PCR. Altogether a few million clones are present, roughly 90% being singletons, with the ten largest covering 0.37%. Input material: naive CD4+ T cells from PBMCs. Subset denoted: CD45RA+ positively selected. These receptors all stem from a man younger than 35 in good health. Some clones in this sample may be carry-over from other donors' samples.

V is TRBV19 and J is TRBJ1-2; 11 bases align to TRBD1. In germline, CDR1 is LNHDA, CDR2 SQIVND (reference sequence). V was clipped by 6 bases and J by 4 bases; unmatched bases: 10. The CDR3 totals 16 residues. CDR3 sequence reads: CASRRTGGERGYGYTF. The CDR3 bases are TGTGCCAGTAGGCGGACAGGGGGCGAACGTGGCTATGGCTACACCTTC.

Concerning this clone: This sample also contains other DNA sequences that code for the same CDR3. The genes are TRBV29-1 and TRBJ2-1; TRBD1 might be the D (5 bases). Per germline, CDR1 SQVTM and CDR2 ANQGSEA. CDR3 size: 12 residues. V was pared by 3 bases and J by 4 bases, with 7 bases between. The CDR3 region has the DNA TGCAGCGTTGAGAGACAGTACAATGAGCAGTTCTTC. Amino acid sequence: CSVERQYNEQFF.

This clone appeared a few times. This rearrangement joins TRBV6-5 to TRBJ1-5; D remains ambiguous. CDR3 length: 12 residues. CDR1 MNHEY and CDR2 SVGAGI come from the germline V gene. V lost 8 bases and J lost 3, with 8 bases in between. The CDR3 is CASRSNNQPQHF. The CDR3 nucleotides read TGTGCCAGCCGTTCTAACAATCAGCCCCAGCATTTT.

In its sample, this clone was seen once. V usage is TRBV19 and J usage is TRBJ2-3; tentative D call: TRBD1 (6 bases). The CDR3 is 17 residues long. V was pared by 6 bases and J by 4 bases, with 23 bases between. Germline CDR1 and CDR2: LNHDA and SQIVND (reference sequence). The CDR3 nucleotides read TGTGCCAGTAGCCGGACAGTTCGGGCGTTCGGGGCAGATACGCAGTATTTT. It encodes CASSRTVRAFGADTQYF.

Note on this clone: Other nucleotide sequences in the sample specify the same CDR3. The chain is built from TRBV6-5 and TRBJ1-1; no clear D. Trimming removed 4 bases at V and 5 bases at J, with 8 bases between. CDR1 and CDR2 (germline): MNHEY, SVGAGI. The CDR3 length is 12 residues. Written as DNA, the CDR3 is TGTGCCAGCAGTTCCCTCGGTACTGAAGCTTTCTTT. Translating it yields CASSSLGTEAFF.

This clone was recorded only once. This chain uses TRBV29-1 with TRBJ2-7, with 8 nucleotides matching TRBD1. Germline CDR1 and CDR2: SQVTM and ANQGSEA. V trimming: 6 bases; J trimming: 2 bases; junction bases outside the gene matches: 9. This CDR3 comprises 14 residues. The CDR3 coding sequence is TGCAGCGTCCAAGACAGGGGACCCCCCTACGAGCAGTACTTC. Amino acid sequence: CSVQDRGPPYEQYF.

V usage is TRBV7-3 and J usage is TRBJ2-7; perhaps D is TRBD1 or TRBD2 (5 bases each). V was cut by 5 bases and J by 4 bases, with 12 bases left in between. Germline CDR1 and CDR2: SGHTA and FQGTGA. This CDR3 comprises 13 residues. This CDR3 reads CASSMGPNYEQYF. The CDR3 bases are TGTGCCAGCAGCATGGGACCAAATTACGAGCAGTACTTC.

The CDR3 sequence is CASGTGGFQPQHF. Here the CDR3 DNA reads TGTGCCAGCGGGACAGGGGGCTTTCAGCCCCAGCATTTT. The chain is built from TRBV28 and TRBJ1-5, with TRBD1 matching over 12 bases. V was clipped by 8 bases and J by 6 bases; unmatched bases: 2. This CDR3 has 13 residues. Germline V gene data show CDR1 as MDHEN and CDR2 as SYDVKM.

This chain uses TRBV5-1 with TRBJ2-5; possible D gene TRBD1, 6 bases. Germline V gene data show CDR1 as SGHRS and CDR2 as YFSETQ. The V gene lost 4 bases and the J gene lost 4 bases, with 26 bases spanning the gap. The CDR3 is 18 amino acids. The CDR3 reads CASSASLFRGGGGETQYF. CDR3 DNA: TGCGCCAGCAGCGCTAGTCTATTCAGGGGTGGAGGCGGAGAGACCCAGTACTTC. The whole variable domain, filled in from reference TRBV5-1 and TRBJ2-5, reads KAGVTQTPRYLIKTRGQQVTLSCSPISGHRSVSWYQQTPGQGLQFLFEYFSETQRNKGNFPGRFSGRQFSNSRSEMNVSTLELGDSALYLCASSASLFRGGGGETQYFGPGTRLLVL.